This T cell receptor (beta chain) was sequenced for a study of T cell responses to AZD1222 COVID-19 vaccine. CDR3 length: 14 residues. Profiled with immunoSEQ multiplex PCR; TCRdb holds only in-frame clones, not every one. The data show approximately 150,000 clones, approximately 91% seen once. The TCR comes from an adult who received the AZD1222 COVID-19 vaccine. Specimen: peripheral blood, collected 28 days after the second AZD1222 dose. This rearrangement joins TRBV21-1 to TRBJ1-5. TRBV21-1 is a recognized pseudogene. The CDR3 spells CASSKVNSNQPQHF. The CDR3 DNA follows: TGTGCCAGCAGCAAAGTTAATTCGAATCAGCCCCAGCATTTT.